These T cell receptor beta chains were read from a single sample in a study of response to subunit inactivated influenza vaccine. A single record per CDR3 protein comes from TCRdb applying MiXCR to the RT-PCR reads. The sample holds fewer than 800,000 distinct CDR3 sequences, about a sixth seen once. Sequencing was performed on PBMCs from blood, taken less than 13 days after vaccination. Receptor source: a man aged 45-60 years who received an inactivated influenza vaccine. CDR3s include the opening cysteine and the closing phenylalanine or tryptophan. The D gene is left open where the match is weak. Size values are once, few and many counts, or a class for expanded clones, and some rows have none.

V: TRBV12-3/TRBV12-4
J: TRBJ1-1
length: 13
D: TRBD1
size: many
DNA: TGTGCCAGCAGGGGACAGGGGCCGCACAAAGCTTTCTTT
CDR3: CASRGQGPHKAFF

V: TRBV5-4
J: TRBJ1-1
length: 16
D: -
size: few
DNA: TGTGCCAGCAGCTTAGACCGACAGGTCTTGAACACTGAAGCTTTCTTT
CDR3: CASSLDRQVLNTEAFF

V: TRBV20-1
J: TRBJ2-1
length: 15
D: TRBD2
size: once
DNA: TGCAGTGCTAGAGATCTGCGGGAGAGGCGCAATGAGCAGTTCTTC
CDR3: CSARDLRERRNEQFF

V: TRBV3-1
J: TRBJ2-3
length: 15
D: TRBD2
size: -
DNA: TGTGCCAGCAGCCAAGGGGGACTAGGATTAAATACGCAGTATTTT
CDR3: CASSQGGLGLNTQYF

V: TRBV4-3
J: TRBJ2-5
length: 14
D: -
size: many
DNA: TGCGCCAGCAGCCAAGATGGGGGGCGAGAGACCCAGTACTTC
CDR3: CASSQDGGRETQYF

V: TRBV28
J: TRBJ2-3
length: 18
D: TRBD2
size: -
DNA: TGTGCCAGCAGTTCCCCCCCGGTGGGGCGGGAGTGGGCAGATACGCAGTATTTT
CDR3: CASSSPPVGREWADTQYF

V: TRBV29-1
J: TRBJ1-1
length: 12
D: -
size: -
DNA: TGCAGCGTTGACGGGATGGGGACTGAAGCTTTCTTT
CDR3: CSVDGMGTEAFF

V: TRBV20-1
J: TRBJ2-7
length: 13
D: TRBD2
size: -
DNA: TGCAGTGCTGGACTAGCGGCCCCCTACGAGCAGTACTTC
CDR3: CSAGLAAPYEQYF

V: TRBV3-1
J: TRBJ1-5
length: 13
D: -
size: few
DNA: TGTGCCAGCAGCCTCCCCGGGTCACAGCCCCAGCATTTT
CDR3: CASSLPGSQPQHF

V: TRBV12-3/TRBV12-4
J: TRBJ2-1
length: 15
D: -
size: -
DNA: TGTGCCAGCAGTTTCGGGTTCATGGCCTACAATGAGCAGTTCTTC
CDR3: CASSFGFMAYNEQFF

V: TRBV27
J: TRBJ2-2
length: 14
D: TRBD1
size: -
DNA: TGTGCCAGTCAGACAGGGAAGAACACCGGGGAGCTGTTTTTT
CDR3: CASQTGKNTGELFF

V: TRBV29-1
J: TRBJ1-4
length: 12
D: -
size: few
DNA: TGCAGCGTTGGCAGCCGTAATGAAAAACTGTTTTTT
CDR3: CSVGSRNEKLFF

V: TRBV20-1
J: TRBJ2-1
length: 15
D: -
size: -
DNA: TGCAGTGCTAGAGACGTGGCGGGCCTCTACAATGAGCAGTTCTTC
CDR3: CSARDVAGLYNEQFF

V: TRBV7-9
J: TRBJ2-5
length: 15
D: -
size: -
DNA: TGTGCCAGCAGCTATGGACAGTCCCCAGGAGAGACCCAGTACTTC
CDR3: CASSYGQSPGETQYF

V: TRBV29-1
J: TRBJ2-3
length: 14
D: TRBD1
size: -
DNA: TGCAGCGTTGGGGGACAGGCCCTCGGAGATACGCAGTATTTT
CDR3: CSVGGQALGDTQYF

V: TRBV12-3/TRBV12-4
J: TRBJ2-7
length: 15
D: -
size: few
DNA: TGTGCCAGCAGACCAGGGGTCGTGCGAGGATACGAGCAGTACTTC
CDR3: CASRPGVVRGYEQYF

V: TRBV18
J: TRBJ2-1
length: 15
D: -
size: -
DNA: TGTGCCAGCTCACCGCAGGAAACGGCAAACAATGAGCAGTTCTTC
CDR3: CASSPQETANNEQFF

V: TRBV12-3/TRBV12-4
J: TRBJ1-1
length: 14
D: TRBD1
size: -
DNA: TGTGCCAGCAGATTCGACAGGGGTAACACTGAAGCTTTCTTT
CDR3: CASRFDRGNTEAFF

V: TRBV24-1
J: TRBJ2-5
length: 14
D: -
size: -
DNA: TGTGCCACCAGTGATCGAGCCGTTATGGAGACCCAGTACTTC
CDR3: CATSDRAVMETQYF

V: TRBV10-3
J: TRBJ2-1
length: 15
D: TRBD2
size: -
DNA: TGTGCCATCAGGCAACCGGGACTAGCGTACGCTGAGCAGTTCTTC
CDR3: CAIRQPGLAYAEQFF

V: TRBV19
J: TRBJ1-5
length: 13
D: -
size: -
DNA: TGTGCCAGTAGTATCGGGGCTGGACAGCCCCAGCATTTT
CDR3: CASSIGAGQPQHF

V: TRBV29-1
J: TRBJ2-3
length: 14
D: TRBD1
size: few
DNA: TGCAGCGTTGATCAGGGGGCCAGGTTCGATACGCAGTATTTT
CDR3: CSVDQGARFDTQYF

V: TRBV5-5
J: TRBJ2-2
length: 14
D: -
size: many
DNA: TGTGCCAGCAGCTTAGAATGGAACACCGGGGAGCTGTTTTTT
CDR3: CASSLEWNTGELFF

V: TRBV12-3/TRBV12-4
J: TRBJ1-4
length: 13
D: -
size: few
DNA: TGTGCCAGCAGCCCTACTTGGCGGAAAGATCTGTTTTTT
CDR3: CASSPTWRKDLFF

V: TRBV18
J: TRBJ2-5
length: 15
D: -
size: -
DNA: TGTGCCAGCTCACCACCGAACAGGGCAGGAGAGACCCAGTACTTC
CDR3: CASSPPNRAGETQYF

V: TRBV7-9
J: TRBJ1-3
length: 16
D: -
size: few
DNA: TGTGCCAGCAGCCAAATGGTAGACGGCTCTGGAAACACCATATATTTT
CDR3: CASSQMVDGSGNTIYF

V: TRBV15
J: TRBJ2-3
length: 15
D: TRBD2
size: -
DNA: TGTGCCACCAGCAGAGATACTAGCGTCCCAGATACGCAGTATTTT
CDR3: CATSRDTSVPDTQYF

V: TRBV12-3/TRBV12-4
J: TRBJ2-3
length: 14
D: TRBD2
size: few
DNA: TGTGCCAGCAGTTTTGGGGGGGACACAGATACGCAGTATTTT
CDR3: CASSFGGDTDTQYF

V: TRBV7-1
J: TRBJ2-4
length: 22
D: TRBD2
size: -
DNA: TGTGCCAGCAGCTCAGTACTGCCATTAGTAGGGGTAGCGGGGTCTGCCAAAAACATTCAGTACTTC
CDR3: CASSSVLPLVGVAGSAKNIQYF

V: TRBV4-3
J: TRBJ2-6
length: 17
D: TRBD1
size: -
DNA: TGCGCCAGCAGCCAAGGTGGGACAGGGCCTGGGGCCAACGTCCTGACTTTC
CDR3: CASSQGGTGPGANVLTF

V: TRBV3-1
J: TRBJ2-5
length: 15
D: TRBD1
size: few
DNA: TGTGCCAGCAGCCCCCGGCGGACAGGGGGAGAGACCCAGTACTTC
CDR3: CASSPRRTGGETQYF

V: TRBV12-3/TRBV12-4
J: TRBJ2-2
length: 16
D: -
size: many
DNA: TGTGCCAGCAGTCTCCGTGTTGGGGGGAACACCGGGGAGCTGTTTTTT
CDR3: CASSLRVGGNTGELFF

V: TRBV6-2/TRBV6-3
J: TRBJ2-1
length: 14
D: TRBD1
size: -
DNA: TGTGCCAGCAGGGGGACAGGGGGCTGGGGTGAGCAGTTCTTC
CDR3: CASRGTGGWGEQFF

V: TRBV27
J: TRBJ2-7
length: 17
D: -
size: -
DNA: TGTGCCAGCAGCCAAACCGTAGGGACCACCGTTGGGAACGAGCAGTACTTC
CDR3: CASSQTVGTTVGNEQYF

V: TRBV29-1
J: TRBJ2-7
length: 13
D: TRBD1
size: few
DNA: TGCAGCGTTGAATCCACAGGGGGGCACGAGCAGTACTTC
CDR3: CSVESTGGHEQYF

V: TRBV28
J: TRBJ1-4
length: 11
D: -
size: many
DNA: TGTGCCAGCAGTTTGTATGAAAAACTGTTTTTT
CDR3: CASSLYEKLFF

V: TRBV20-1
J: TRBJ1-1
length: 14
D: TRBD1
size: few
DNA: TGCAGTGCACGGACAGGAGCCAGAAACACTGAAGCTTTCTTT
CDR3: CSARTGARNTEAFF

V: TRBV12-3/TRBV12-4
J: TRBJ2-2
length: 16
D: TRBD1
size: -
DNA: TGTGCCAGCAGTTTCTACCCGGGACAGGGGAGCGGGGAGCTGTTTTTT
CDR3: CASSFYPGQGSGELFF

V: TRBV4-3
J: TRBJ1-6
length: 15
D: -
size: -
DNA: TGCGCCAGCAGCCAAGAGGGGCATTATAATTCACCCCTCCACTTT
CDR3: CASSQEGHYNSPLHF

V: TRBV12-3/TRBV12-4
J: TRBJ2-3
length: 20
D: TRBD1
size: few
DNA: TGTGCCAGCAGAGCAATACGCAGGGGGTTTTCCCCAGCCTTCACAGATACGCAGTATTTT
CDR3: CASRAIRRGFSPAFTDTQYF

V: TRBV20-1
J: TRBJ2-2
length: 14
D: TRBD2
size: few
DNA: TGCAGTGCTAGATGGCTAGCGGGAGGCGGGGAGCTGTTTTTT
CDR3: CSARWLAGGGELFF

V: TRBV5-1
J: TRBJ2-6
length: 16
D: -
size: few
DNA: TGCGCCAGCAGCTTCCAATCCAGCTCTGGGGCCAACGTCCTGACTTTC
CDR3: CASSFQSSSGANVLTF

V: TRBV29-1
J: TRBJ2-7
length: 17
D: TRBD1
size: -
DNA: TGCAGCGCTCAGAGATCCCTCATAGGACAGGGATCCTACGAGCAGTACTTC
CDR3: CSAQRSLIGQGSYEQYF

V: TRBV5-1
J: TRBJ2-6
length: 14
D: -
size: -
DNA: TGCGCCAGCGGAACAGGGTCTGGGGCCAACGTCCTGACTTTC
CDR3: CASGTGSGANVLTF

V: TRBV7-2
J: TRBJ2-1
length: 15
D: -
size: -
DNA: TGTGCCAGCAGTGTAGACGCGAGCTCCTACAATGAGCAGTTCTTC
CDR3: CASSVDASSYNEQFF

V: TRBV5-6
J: TRBJ2-5
length: 14
D: -
size: -
DNA: TGTGCCAGCAGATATGGGACTTCCGAAGAGACCCAGTACTTC
CDR3: CASRYGTSEETQYF

V: TRBV4-2
J: TRBJ2-7
length: 15
D: -
size: few
DNA: TGTGCCAGCAGCCAAGAAGGTTACAGGGAATACGAGCAGTACTTC
CDR3: CASSQEGYREYEQYF

V: TRBV10-3
J: TRBJ2-3
length: 14
D: -
size: few
DNA: TGTGCCATCAGTGATAGAGGGGACACAGATACGCAGTATTTT
CDR3: CAISDRGDTDTQYF

V: TRBV28
J: TRBJ1-5
length: 14
D: TRBD1
size: -
DNA: TGTGCCAGCAGTCGGGACAGTCCAAATCAGCCCCAGCATTTT
CDR3: CASSRDSPNQPQHF

V: TRBV5-6
J: TRBJ2-3
length: 15
D: TRBD2
size: -
DNA: TGTGGCAGCAGCGCGGGGACTAGTGAGGCAGATACGCAGTATTTT
CDR3: CGSSAGTSEADTQYF

V: TRBV15
J: TRBJ2-5
length: 14
D: -
size: few
DNA: TGTGCCACCAGCAGAGAAATGAATGACGAGACCCAGTACTTC
CDR3: CATSREMNDETQYF

V: TRBV6-2/TRBV6-3
J: TRBJ2-3
length: 15
D: -
size: -
DNA: TGTGCCAGCAGGAGGGACGGATCAGACACAGATACGCAGTATTTT
CDR3: CASRRDGSDTDTQYF

V: TRBV20-1
J: TRBJ2-1
length: 14
D: -
size: few
DNA: TGCAGTGCGGCCGGGGCAGACTCTAACAATGAGCAGTTCTTC
CDR3: CSAAGADSNNEQFF